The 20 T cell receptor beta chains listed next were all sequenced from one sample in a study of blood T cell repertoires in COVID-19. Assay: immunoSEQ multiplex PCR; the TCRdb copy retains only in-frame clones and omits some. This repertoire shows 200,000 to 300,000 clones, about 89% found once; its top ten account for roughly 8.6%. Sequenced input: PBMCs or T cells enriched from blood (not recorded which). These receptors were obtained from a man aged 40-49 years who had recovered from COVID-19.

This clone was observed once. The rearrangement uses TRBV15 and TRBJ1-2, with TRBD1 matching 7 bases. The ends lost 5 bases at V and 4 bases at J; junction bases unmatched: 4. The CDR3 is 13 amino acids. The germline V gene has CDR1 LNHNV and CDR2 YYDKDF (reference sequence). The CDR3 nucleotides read TGTGCCACCAGCGCCGGGACAGTCTATGGCTACACCTTC. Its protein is CATSAGTVYGYTF.

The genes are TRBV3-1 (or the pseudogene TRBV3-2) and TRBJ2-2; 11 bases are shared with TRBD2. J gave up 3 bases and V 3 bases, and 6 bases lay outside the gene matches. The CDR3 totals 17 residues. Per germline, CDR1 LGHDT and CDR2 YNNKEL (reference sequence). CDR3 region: CASSHATSGSYTGELFF. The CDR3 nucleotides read TGTGCCAGCAGCCATGCTACTAGCGGGAGTTACACCGGGGAGCTGTTTTTT.

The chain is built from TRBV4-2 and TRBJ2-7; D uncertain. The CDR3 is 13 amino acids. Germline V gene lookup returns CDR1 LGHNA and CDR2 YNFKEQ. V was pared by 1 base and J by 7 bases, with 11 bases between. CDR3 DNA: TGTGCCAGCAGCCAAGGAGGAAGGCTGGAGCAGTACTTC. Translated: CASSQGGRLEQYF.

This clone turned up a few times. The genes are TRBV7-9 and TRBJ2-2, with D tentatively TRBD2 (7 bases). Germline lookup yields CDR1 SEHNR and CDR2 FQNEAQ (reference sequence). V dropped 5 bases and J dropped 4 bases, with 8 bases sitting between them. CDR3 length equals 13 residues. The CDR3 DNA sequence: TGTGCCAGCAGCCGGGGGGCCACCGGGGAGCTGTTTTTT. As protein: CASSRGATGELFF.

The CDR3 coding sequence is TGTGCCAGCAGTTATGGACTAGCGGGGGATACAGATACGCAGTATTTT. It yields the protein CASSYGLAGDTDTQYF. The chain carries TRBV6-5 and TRBJ2-3, with TRBD2 matching over 13 bases. Looked up from germline, CDR1 is MNHEY and CDR2 is SVGAGI. The V segment lost 3 bases and the J segment 3 bases; nucleotides outside the gene matches: 3. The CDR3 runs 16 residues.

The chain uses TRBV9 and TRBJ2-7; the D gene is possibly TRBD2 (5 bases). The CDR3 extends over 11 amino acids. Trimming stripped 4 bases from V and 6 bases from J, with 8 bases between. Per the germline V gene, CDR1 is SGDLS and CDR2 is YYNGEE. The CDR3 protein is CASSRDGEQYF. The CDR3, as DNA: TGTGCCAGCAGCCGGGATGGCGAGCAGTACTTC.

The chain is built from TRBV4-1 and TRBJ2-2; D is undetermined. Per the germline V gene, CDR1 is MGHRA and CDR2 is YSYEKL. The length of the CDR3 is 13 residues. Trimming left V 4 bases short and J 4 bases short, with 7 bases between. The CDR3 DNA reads TGCGCCAGCAGCCCCCTAGGCACCGGGGAGCTGTTTTTT. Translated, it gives CASSPLGTGELFF.

CDR3 loop: CASSSEDRLAGSYNEQFF. In DNA form, the CDR3 reads TGTGCCAGCAGTTCGGAGGATCGACTAGCGGGCTCCTACAATGAGCAGTTCTTC. The V call is TRBV27, the J call TRBJ2-1, with TRBD2 identical over 10 bases. Trimming removed 4 bases from V and 0 bases from J; junction bases left unmatched: 9. CDR3 length equals 18 residues. The germline gives CDR1 MNHEY, CDR2 SMNVEV (reference sequence).

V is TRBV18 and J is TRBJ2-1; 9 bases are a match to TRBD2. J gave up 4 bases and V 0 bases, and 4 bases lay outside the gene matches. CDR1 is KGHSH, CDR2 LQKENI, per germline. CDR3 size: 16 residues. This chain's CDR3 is CASSPPPAGGYNEQFF. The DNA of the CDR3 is TGTGCCAGCTCACCACCCCCAGCGGGAGGATACAATGAGCAGTTCTTC. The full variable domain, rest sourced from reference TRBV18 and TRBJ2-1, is NAGVMQNPRHLVRRRGQEARLRCSPMKGHSHVYWYRQLPEEGLKFMVYLQKENIIDESGMPKERFSAEFPKEGPSILRIQQVVRGDSAAYFCASSPPPAGGYNEQFFGPGTRLTVL.

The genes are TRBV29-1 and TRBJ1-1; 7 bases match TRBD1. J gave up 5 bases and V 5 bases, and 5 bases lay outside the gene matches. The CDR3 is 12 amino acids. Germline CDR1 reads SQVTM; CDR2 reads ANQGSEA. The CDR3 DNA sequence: TGCAGCGTTACCACAGGGGAAACTGAAGCTTTCTTT. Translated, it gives CSVTTGETEAFF.

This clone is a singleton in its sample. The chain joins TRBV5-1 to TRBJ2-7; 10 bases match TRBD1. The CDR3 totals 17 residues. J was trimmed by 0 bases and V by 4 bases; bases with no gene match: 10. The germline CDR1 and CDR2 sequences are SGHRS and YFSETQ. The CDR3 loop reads CASSSSGTGASSYEQYF. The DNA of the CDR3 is TGCGCCAGCAGCAGTTCCGGGACAGGGGCCAGCTCCTACGAGCAGTACTTC. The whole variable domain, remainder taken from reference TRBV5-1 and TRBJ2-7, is KAGVTQTPRYLIKTRGQQVTLSCSPISGHRSVSWYQQTPGQGLQFLFEYFSETQRNKGNFPGRFSGRQFSNSRSEMNVSTLELGDSALYLCASSSSGTGASSYEQYFGPGTRLTVT.

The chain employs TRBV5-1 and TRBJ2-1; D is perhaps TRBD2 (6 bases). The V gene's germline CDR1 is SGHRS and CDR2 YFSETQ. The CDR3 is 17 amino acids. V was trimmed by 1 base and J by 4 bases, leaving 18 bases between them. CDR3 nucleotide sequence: TGCGCCAGCAGCTTGAATGGGGCCGCGGGGTTTTACAATGAGCAGTTCTTC. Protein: CASSLNGAAGFYNEQFF. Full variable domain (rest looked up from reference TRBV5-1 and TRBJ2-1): KAGVTQTPRYLIKTRGQQVTLSCSPISGHRSVSWYQQTPGQGLQFLFEYFSETQRNKGNFPGRFSGRQFSNSRSEMNVSTLELGDSALYLCASSLNGAAGFYNEQFFGPGTRLTVL.

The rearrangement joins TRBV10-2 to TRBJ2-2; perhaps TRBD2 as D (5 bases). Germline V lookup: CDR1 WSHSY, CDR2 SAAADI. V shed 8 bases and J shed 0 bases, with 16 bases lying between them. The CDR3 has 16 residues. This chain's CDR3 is CASGIGGSSNTGELFF. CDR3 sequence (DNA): TGCGCCAGCGGAATCGGCGGGTCATCGAACACCGGGGAGCTGTTTTTT.

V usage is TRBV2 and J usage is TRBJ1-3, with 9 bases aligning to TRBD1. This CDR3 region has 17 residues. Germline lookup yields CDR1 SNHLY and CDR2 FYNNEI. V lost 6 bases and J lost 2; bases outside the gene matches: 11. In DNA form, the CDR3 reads TGTGCCAGCAGCTCTCCGGGACAGGGACTACCTGGAAACACCATATATTTT. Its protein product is CASSSPGQGLPGNTIYF.

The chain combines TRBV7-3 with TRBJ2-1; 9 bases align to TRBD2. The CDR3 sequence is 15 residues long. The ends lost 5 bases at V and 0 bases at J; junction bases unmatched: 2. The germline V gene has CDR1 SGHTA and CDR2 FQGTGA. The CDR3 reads CASSLAGSSYNEQFF. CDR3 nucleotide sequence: TGTGCCAGCAGCCTAGCGGGGAGCTCCTACAATGAGCAGTTCTTC. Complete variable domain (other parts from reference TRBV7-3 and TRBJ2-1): GAGVSQTPSNKVTEKGKYVELRCDPISGHTALYWYRQSLGQGPEFLIYFQGTGAADDSGLPNDRFFAVRPEGSVSTLKIQRTERGDSAVYLCASSLAGSSYNEQFFGPGTRLTVL.

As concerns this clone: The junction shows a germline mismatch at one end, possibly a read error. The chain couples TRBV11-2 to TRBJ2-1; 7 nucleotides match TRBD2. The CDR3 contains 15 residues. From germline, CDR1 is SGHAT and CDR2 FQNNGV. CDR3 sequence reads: CASSTSSGLYDEQFF. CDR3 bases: TGTGCCAGCAGCACGTCTAGCGGCCTCTACGATGAGCAGTTCTTC.

The CDR3 is CSGERGRLGNEAFF. CDR3 sequence (DNA): TGCAGCGGGGAAAGGGGGCGACTTGGTAATGAAGCTTTCTTT. The gene calls are TRBV29-1 and TRBJ1-1, with 7 bases identical to TRBD1. The trim removed 7 bases at V and 7 bases at J, leaving 15 bases unmatched. Germline V gene data show CDR1 as SQVTM and CDR2 as ANQGSEA. The length of the CDR3 is 14 residues.

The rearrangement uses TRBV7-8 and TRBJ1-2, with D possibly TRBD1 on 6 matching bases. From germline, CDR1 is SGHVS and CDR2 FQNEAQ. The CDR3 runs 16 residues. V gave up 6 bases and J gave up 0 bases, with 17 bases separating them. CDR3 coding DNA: TGTGCCAGCAGTATAGGCGGGTCAGGGGCTAACTATGGCTACACCTTC. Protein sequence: CASSIGGSGANYGYTF.

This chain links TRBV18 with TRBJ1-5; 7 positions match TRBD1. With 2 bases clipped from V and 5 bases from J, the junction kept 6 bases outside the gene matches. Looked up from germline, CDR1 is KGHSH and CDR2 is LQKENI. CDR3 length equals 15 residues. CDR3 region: CASSPEAGGDQPQHF. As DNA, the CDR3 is TGTGCCAGCTCACCAGAGGCAGGGGGAGATCAGCCCCAGCATTTT. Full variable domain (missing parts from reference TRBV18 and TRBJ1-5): NAGVMQNPRHLVRRRGQEARLRCSPMKGHSHVYWYRQLPEEGLKFMVYLQKENIIDESGMPKERFSAEFPKEGPSILRIQQVVRGDSAAYFCASSPEAGGDQPQHFGDGTRLSIL.

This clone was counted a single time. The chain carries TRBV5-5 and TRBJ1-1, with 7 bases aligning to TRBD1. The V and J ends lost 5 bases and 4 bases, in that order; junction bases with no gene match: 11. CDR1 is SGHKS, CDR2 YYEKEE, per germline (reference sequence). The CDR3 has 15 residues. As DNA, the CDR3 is TGTGCCAGCAGTCGTTACAGACAGGGAGCCACTGAAGCTTTCTTT. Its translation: CASSRYRQGATEAFF.